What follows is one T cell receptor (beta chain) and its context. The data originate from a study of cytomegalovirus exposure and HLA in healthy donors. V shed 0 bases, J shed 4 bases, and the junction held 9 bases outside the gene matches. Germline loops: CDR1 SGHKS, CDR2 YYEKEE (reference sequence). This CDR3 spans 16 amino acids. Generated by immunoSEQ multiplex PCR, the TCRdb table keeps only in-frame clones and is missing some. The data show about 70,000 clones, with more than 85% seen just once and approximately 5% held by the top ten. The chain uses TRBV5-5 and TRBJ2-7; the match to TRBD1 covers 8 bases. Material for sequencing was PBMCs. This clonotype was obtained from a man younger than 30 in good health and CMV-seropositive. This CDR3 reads CASSLAGQGFVYEQYF. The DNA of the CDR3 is TGTGCCAGCAGCTTGGCAGGACAGGGATTCGTATACGAGCAGTACTTC.